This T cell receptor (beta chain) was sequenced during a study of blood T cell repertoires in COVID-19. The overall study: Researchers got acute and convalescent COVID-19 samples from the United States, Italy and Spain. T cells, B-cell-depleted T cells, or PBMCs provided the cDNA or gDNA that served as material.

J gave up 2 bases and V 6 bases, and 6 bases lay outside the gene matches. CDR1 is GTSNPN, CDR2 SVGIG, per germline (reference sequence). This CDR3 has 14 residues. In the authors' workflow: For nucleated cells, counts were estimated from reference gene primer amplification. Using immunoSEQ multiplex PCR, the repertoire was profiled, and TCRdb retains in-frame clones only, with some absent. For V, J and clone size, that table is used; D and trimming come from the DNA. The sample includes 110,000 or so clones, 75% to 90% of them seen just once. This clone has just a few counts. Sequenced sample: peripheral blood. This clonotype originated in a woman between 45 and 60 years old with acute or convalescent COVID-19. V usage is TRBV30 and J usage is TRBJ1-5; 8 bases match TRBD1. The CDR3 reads CACTQDRGNQPQHF. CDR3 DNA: TGTGCCTGCACTCAGGACAGGGGCAATCAGCCCCAGCATTTT.